This T cell receptor beta chain was documented in a study of T cells after yellow fever vaccination. General study results and limits: Peaking on day 5 versus 15, the secondary response was faster but weaker. Abundant contaminating clonotypes from the bulk population could appear in FACS-sorted repertoires.

Trimming at V came to 3 bases and at J to 8 bases, leaving 12 bases not matched to a gene. Germline V gives CDR1 SGHDT, CDR2 YYEEEE. The CDR3 runs 15 residues. Making TCR cDNA involved 5'RACE template switching, which added UMIs and a universal primer site. TCRdb used MiXCR to reprocess the 5' RACE reads, holding one entry per CDR3 protein. The sample lists about 85,000 distinct CDR3 sequences; less than 15% were seen once. Sequencing used CD8+ T cells not binding an NS4B(214-222) dextramer, sorted from PBMCs, obtained less than 25 days after the first yellow fever vaccination. This TCR was recovered from a young man who received the YFV17D yellow fever vaccine. The chain recombines TRBV5-6 with TRBJ2-7; 9 nucleotides match TRBD1. The CDR3 sequence is CASSSVGQGWYKQYF. The CDR3 DNA reads TGTGCCAGCAGCTCCGTCGGACAGGGGTGGTACAAGCAGTACTTC.